Listed below are T cell receptor beta chains from one sample, sequenced in a study of T cells in tuberculosis. The repertoire was sequenced with immunoSEQ multiplex PCR; TCRdb's copy has only in-frame clones and lacks some. Seen here are about 58,000 clones, 88% observed once, and the top ten hold roughly a fifth. Sequencing was done on a sample of CD1b-GMM tetramer-negative cells sorted from PBMCs. The receptor source for this set is an adult woman with latent tuberculosis. Both conserved end residues are part of each CDR3. The D gene is left open where the match is weak.

D: .; V: TRBV7-2; J: TRBJ1-3; DNA: TGTGCCAGCAGCTTTTTTGGCGGGGGGGGCGGAAACACCATATATTTT; CDR3: CASSFFGGGGGNTIYF
D: .; V: TRBV12-1; J: TRBJ1-1; DNA: TGTGCCAGCAGCCTTGGGCATGGGACAGGGGGCTCTGAAGCTTTCTTT; CDR3: CASSLGHGTGGSEAFF
D: .; V: TRBV30; J: TRBJ2-3; DNA: TGTGCCTGGAGTGTGGGCTTCATTATTAGCACAGATACGCAGTATTTT; CDR3: CAWSVGFIISTDTQYF
D: TRBD2; V: TRBV5-1; J: TRBJ2-1; DNA: TGCGCCAGCACCCCTCTGGCGGGAGCTACCTACAATGAGCAGTTCTTC; CDR3: CASTPLAGATYNEQFF
D: TRBD1; V: TRBV11-2; J: TRBJ2-7; DNA: TGTGCCAGCAGCCGGACAGGGGGGTACGAGCAGTACTTC; CDR3: CASSRTGGYEQYF
D: .; V: TRBV30; J: TRBJ2-1; DNA: TGTGCCTGGAGCCAGCAGGGATACAATGAGCAGTTCTTC; CDR3: CAWSQQGYNEQFF
D: TRBD2; V: TRBV4-3; J: TRBJ2-1; DNA: TGCGCCAGCAGCCAAGATAGGTCGGGAGGGCCGTTTGATGAGCAGTTCTTC; CDR3: CASSQDRSGGPFDEQFF
D: .; V: TRBV4-3; J: TRBJ2-1; DNA: TGCGCCAGCAGCCAAGACCGCCTTATCGGGGGTAATGAGCAGTTCTTC; CDR3: CASSQDRLIGGNEQFF
D: TRBD1; V: TRBV7-2; J: TRBJ1-2; DNA: TGTGCCAGCAGCGTGGGACAGGCGGCAAACGGATATGGCTACACCTTC; CDR3: CASSVGQAANGYGYTF
D: TRBD1; V: TRBV15; J: TRBJ2-7; DNA: TGTGCCACCAGCAGAGTGGGACAGGGCGCCTACGAGCAGTACTTC; CDR3: CATSRVGQGAYEQYF
D: TRBD1; V: TRBV7-2; J: TRBJ1-2; DNA: TGTGCCAGCAGCCAGGAAGGTCGCAGGGGGGCCTATGGCTACACCTTC; CDR3: CASSQEGRRGAYGYTF